Listed below are T cell receptor beta chains from one sample, sequenced in a study of shared clonotypes between healthy human individuals. The method was immunoSEQ multiplex PCR; TCRdb's version includes in-frame clones alone and lacks a portion of them. The table has about 490,000 clones, 76% seen once; the top ten hold 10% to 15%. Sequencing was carried out using PBMCs. The source is a woman aged 40 to 50 in good health. Some clones in this sample may be carry-over from other donors' samples. The CDR3 runs from the conserved cysteine through the conserved F or W. A D gene is named only where the DNA matches it firmly. For some rows the clone size is stated as once, few or many, or as a class when expanded; others skip it.

CDR3aa: CASSPGLAGADTQYF
CDR3nt: TGCGCCAGCAGCCCGGGACTAGCGGGGGCAGATACGCAGTATTTT
j_gene: TRBJ2-3
abundance: .
d_gene: TRBD2
v_gene: TRBV5-1

CDR3aa: CASSPSMNTEAFF
CDR3nt: TGTGCCAGCAGTCCCAGTATGAACACTGAAGCTTTCTTT
j_gene: TRBJ1-1
abundance: once
d_gene: .
v_gene: TRBV28

CDR3aa: CASSRIAGGSYEQYF
CDR3nt: TGCGCCAGCAGCCGTATAGCGGGAGGCTCCTACGAGCAGTACTTC
j_gene: TRBJ2-7
abundance: .
d_gene: TRBD2
v_gene: TRBV4-3

CDR3aa: CASSSGFSGANVLTF
CDR3nt: TGTGCCAGCAGCTCGGGATTCTCTGGGGCCAACGTCCTGACTTTC
j_gene: TRBJ2-6
abundance: .
d_gene: .
v_gene: TRBV11-1

CDR3aa: CASSPGGASGSRDTQYF
CDR3nt: TGTGCCAGCAGCCCTGGCGGGGCTAGCGGGAGTCGAGATACGCAGTATTTT
j_gene: TRBJ2-3
abundance: .
d_gene: TRBD2
v_gene: TRBV28

CDR3aa: CASRTEGGLYGYTF
CDR3nt: TGTGCCAGCAGAACGGAGGGCGGGCTCTATGGCTACACCTTC
j_gene: TRBJ1-2
abundance: .
d_gene: .
v_gene: TRBV9

CDR3aa: CASSPRGAGNTGELFF
CDR3nt: TGTGCCAGCAGCCCCCGGGGGGCAGGGAACACCGGGGAGCTGTTTTTT
j_gene: TRBJ2-2
abundance: .
d_gene: .
v_gene: TRBV7-9

CDR3aa: CASSQREWGSYNEQFF
CDR3nt: TGTGCCAGCAGCCAGCGGGAGTGGGGTTCCTACAATGAGCAGTTCTTC
j_gene: TRBJ2-1
abundance: .
d_gene: TRBD2
v_gene: TRBV27

CDR3aa: CASSPRTAYSNQPQHF
CDR3nt: TGTGCCAGCAGCCCCAGGACAGCTTATAGCAATCAGCCCCAGCATTTT
j_gene: TRBJ1-5
abundance: .
d_gene: .
v_gene: TRBV5-4

CDR3aa: CASSVDGTSQETQYF
CDR3nt: TGTGCCAGCAGCGTAGATGGGACAAGCCAAGAGACCCAGTACTTC
j_gene: TRBJ2-5
abundance: once
d_gene: .
v_gene: TRBV9

CDR3aa: CASSRQGEEKLFF
CDR3nt: TGTGCCAGCAGCAGACAGGGTGAGGAAAAACTGTTTTTT
j_gene: TRBJ1-4
abundance: .
d_gene: TRBD1
v_gene: TRBV27

CDR3aa: CASSPDRGGYEQYF
CDR3nt: TGTGCCAGCAGTCCGGACAGGGGAGGATACGAGCAGTACTTC
j_gene: TRBJ2-7
abundance: .
d_gene: TRBD1
v_gene: TRBV27

CDR3aa: CASSLVEGLNYGYTF
CDR3nt: TGTGCCAGCAGCTTGGTTGAGGGACTTAACTATGGCTACACCTTC
j_gene: TRBJ1-2
abundance: .
d_gene: .
v_gene: TRBV5-4

CDR3aa: CASSRTSGLSYEQYF
CDR3nt: TGTGCCAGCAGCAGGACTAGCGGACTCTCCTACGAGCAGTACTTC
j_gene: TRBJ2-7
abundance: many
d_gene: TRBD2
v_gene: TRBV7-6

CDR3aa: CASTGTRARVRNTGELFF
CDR3nt: TGTGCCAGCACCGGAACCAGGGCAAGAGTTCGGAACACCGGGGAGCTGTTTTTT
j_gene: TRBJ2-2
abundance: few
d_gene: .
v_gene: TRBV2

CDR3aa: CASSPRGLGEKLFF
CDR3nt: TGTGCCAGCAGCCCCAGGGGGCTGGGTGAAAAACTGTTTTTT
j_gene: TRBJ1-4
abundance: .
d_gene: TRBD1
v_gene: TRBV7-7

CDR3aa: CASSLRLWDNNEQFF
CDR3nt: TGTGCCAGCAGTTTAAGGCTATGGGATAACAATGAGCAGTTCTTC
j_gene: TRBJ2-1
abundance: .
d_gene: .
v_gene: TRBV27

CDR3aa: CASSQLAGGTEAFF
CDR3nt: TGCGCCAGCAGCCAACTGGCAGGGGGCACTGAAGCTTTCTTT
j_gene: TRBJ1-1
abundance: .
d_gene: TRBD1
v_gene: TRBV4-1

CDR3aa: CASSPTQNTEAFF
CDR3nt: TGTGCCAGCAGCCCGACACAGAACACTGAAGCTTTCTTT
j_gene: TRBJ1-1
abundance: few
d_gene: .
v_gene: TRBV7-3

CDR3aa: CASSLKAPSSYEQYF
CDR3nt: TGTGCCAGCAGTTTAAAGGCCCCGAGCTCCTACGAGCAGTACTTC
j_gene: TRBJ2-7
abundance: .
d_gene: .
v_gene: TRBV27

CDR3aa: CASSQESRGAGGELFF
CDR3nt: TGCGCCAGCAGCCAAGAATCTAGGGGCGCGGGCGGGGAGCTGTTTTTT
j_gene: TRBJ2-2
abundance: .
d_gene: .
v_gene: TRBV4-3

CDR3aa: CASSLGFGDTQYF
CDR3nt: TGTGCCAGCAGCTTAGGGTTTGGAGATACGCAGTATTTT
j_gene: TRBJ2-3
abundance: few
d_gene: .
v_gene: TRBV7-2

CDR3aa: CASSLTPTGYTGELFF
CDR3nt: TGTGCCAGCAGCTTAACCCCCACAGGCTACACCGGGGAGCTGTTTTTT
j_gene: TRBJ2-2
abundance: .
d_gene: .
v_gene: TRBV7-9

CDR3aa: CASSLGGGANEKLFF
CDR3nt: TGTGCCAGCAGCTTAGGCGGGGGGGCTAATGAAAAACTGTTTTTT
j_gene: TRBJ1-4
abundance: .
d_gene: .
v_gene: TRBV7-2

CDR3aa: CASTLQGGEQYF
CDR3nt: TGTGCCAGCACCCTACAGGGAGGGGAGCAGTACTTC
j_gene: TRBJ2-7
abundance: .
d_gene: .
v_gene: TRBV5-6

CDR3aa: CASSLQGSGNTIYF
CDR3nt: TGTGCCAGCAGTTTACAGGGCTCTGGAAACACCATATATTTT
j_gene: TRBJ1-3
abundance: .
d_gene: .
v_gene: TRBV28

CDR3aa: CASRGREVGNTIYF
CDR3nt: TGCGCCAGCCGGGGGAGAGAGGTGGGAAACACCATATATTTT
j_gene: TRBJ1-3
abundance: .
d_gene: .
v_gene: TRBV10-2

CDR3aa: CASSPSRGSTGELFF
CDR3nt: TGTGCCAGCAGTCCCTCACGGGGTAGCACCGGGGAGCTGTTTTTT
j_gene: TRBJ2-2
abundance: .
d_gene: .
v_gene: TRBV28

CDR3aa: CASSEGEMGEQFF
CDR3nt: TGTGCCAGCAGTGAAGGCGAAATGGGTGAGCAGTTCTTC
j_gene: TRBJ2-1
abundance: once
d_gene: .
v_gene: TRBV6-4

CDR3aa: CASSLESHYEQYF
CDR3nt: TGTGCCAGCAGCTTAGAGAGCCACTACGAGCAGTACTTC
j_gene: TRBJ2-7
abundance: .
d_gene: .
v_gene: TRBV7-2

CDR3aa: CASSPGLAAFTDTQYF
CDR3nt: TGTGCCAGCAGTCCCGGACTAGCGGCTTTCACAGATACGCAGTATTTT
j_gene: TRBJ2-3
abundance: .
d_gene: TRBD2
v_gene: TRBV7-2

CDR3aa: CASSPQGTSGRGEQFF
CDR3nt: TGTGCCAGTAGTCCCCAAGGGACTAGCGGGAGGGGGGAGCAGTTCTTC
j_gene: TRBJ2-1
abundance: .
d_gene: TRBD2
v_gene: TRBV19

CDR3aa: CATRTSGTSYEQYF
CDR3nt: TGTGCCACAAGGACTAGCGGAACCTCCTACGAGCAGTACTTC
j_gene: TRBJ2-7
abundance: .
d_gene: TRBD2
v_gene: TRBV10-3

CDR3aa: CASSPRTGSDEQYF
CDR3nt: TGTGCCAGCTCACCAAGGACAGGTTCCGACGAGCAGTACTTC
j_gene: TRBJ2-7
abundance: .
d_gene: TRBD1
v_gene: TRBV18

CDR3aa: CASSIYGVNQPQHF
CDR3nt: TGTGCCAGTAGTATATATGGGGTAAATCAGCCCCAGCATTTT
j_gene: TRBJ1-5
abundance: .
d_gene: .
v_gene: TRBV19

CDR3aa: CASSEAVFNQPQHF
CDR3nt: TGTGCCAGCAGTGAAGCTGTATTCAATCAGCCCCAGCATTTT
j_gene: TRBJ1-5
abundance: .
d_gene: .
v_gene: TRBV6-1

CDR3aa: CASSPAGRLRRAFF
CDR3nt: TGTGCCAGCAGCCCCGCCGGACGCCTTCGGAGAGCTTTCTTT
j_gene: TRBJ1-1
abundance: .
d_gene: .
v_gene: TRBV7-8

CDR3aa: CASSLEPSQETQYF
CDR3nt: TGCGCCAGCAGCTTGGAACCGAGCCAAGAGACCCAGTACTTC
j_gene: TRBJ2-5
abundance: .
d_gene: .
v_gene: TRBV5-1

CDR3aa: CASGLQETQYF
CDR3nt: TGTGCCAGCGGATTACAAGAGACCCAGTACTTC
j_gene: TRBJ2-5
abundance: .
d_gene: .
v_gene: TRBV28